This TCR beta chain is drawn from a study of T cell clusters in autoimmune cytopenias. This clonotype is classed as hyperexpanded (1% or more) by frequency. CDR1 is SQVTM, CDR2 ANQGSEA, per germline. This CDR3 has 15 amino acids. TRB rearrangements were amplified by touch-down multiplex PCR with mixed TRB-A/B primers. TCRdb reprocessed the multiplex PCR reads and stores each CDR3 protein as one record, lacking DNA. Recorded for this sample: under 800 distinct CDR3 sequences. Each sample's input was about 270 ng genomic DNA, some 38,000 genome equivalents. The same data also contributed to another study, on T cell repertoires in aging, cancer and after chemotherapy.

Specimen: peripheral blood. This TCR was sampled from a human donor with chronic lymphocytic leukemia. This sequence joins TRBV29-1 and TRBJ2-3; there is no DNA to check the TCRdb D call of TRBD1. CDR3 sequence: CSVALSTGSTDTQYF.